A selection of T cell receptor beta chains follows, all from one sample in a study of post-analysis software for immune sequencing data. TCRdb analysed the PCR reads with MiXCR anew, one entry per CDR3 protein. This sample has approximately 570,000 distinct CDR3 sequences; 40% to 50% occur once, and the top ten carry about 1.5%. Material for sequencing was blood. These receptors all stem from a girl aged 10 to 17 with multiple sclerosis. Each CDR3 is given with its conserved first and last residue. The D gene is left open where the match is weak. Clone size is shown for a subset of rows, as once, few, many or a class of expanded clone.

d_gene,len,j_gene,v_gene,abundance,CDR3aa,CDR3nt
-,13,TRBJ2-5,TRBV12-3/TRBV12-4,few,CASSFEGEETQYF,TGTGCCAGCAGTTTCGAAGGGGAAGAGACCCAGTACTTC
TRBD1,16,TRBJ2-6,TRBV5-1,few,CASSSIQGAGANVLTF,TGCGCCAGCAGCTCAATACAGGGGGCTGGGGCCAACGTCCTGACTTTC
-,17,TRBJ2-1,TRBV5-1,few,CASSLVNRGSGYNEQFF,TGCGCCAGCAGCTTGGTGAATAGGGGTTCGGGCTACAATGAGCAGTTCTTC
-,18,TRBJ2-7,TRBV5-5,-,CASSLFAPPSREYNEQYF,TGTGCCAGCAGCTTGTTTGCCCCTCCGTCCCGAGAATACAATGAGCAGTACTTC
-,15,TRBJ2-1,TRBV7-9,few,CASGQSRGSYNEQFF,TGTGCCAGCGGTCAAAGCAGGGGTTCCTACAATGAGCAGTTCTTC
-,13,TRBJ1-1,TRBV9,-,CASSPERNTEAFF,TGTGCCAGCAGCCCCGAGAGGAACACTGAAGCTTTCTTT
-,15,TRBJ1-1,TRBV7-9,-,CASSLDFGRDTEAFF,TGTGCCAGCAGCTTAGATTTCGGCAGGGACACTGAAGCTTTCTTT
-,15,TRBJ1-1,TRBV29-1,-,CSVEPARGLNTEAFF,TGCAGCGTTGAACCCGCCAGGGGCCTAAACACTGAAGCTTTCTTT
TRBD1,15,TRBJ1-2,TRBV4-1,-,CASSQEQGVVYGYTF,TGCGCCAGCAGCCAAGAACAGGGGGTAGTCTATGGCTACACCTTC
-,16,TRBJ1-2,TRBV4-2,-,CASSQDQSARVGGYTF,TGTGCCAGCAGCCAAGATCAATCGGCCAGGGTAGGTGGCTACACCTTC
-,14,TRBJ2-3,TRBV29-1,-,CSVEEGRGTDTQYF,TGCAGCGTTGAAGAGGGGCGCGGCACAGATACGCAGTATTTT
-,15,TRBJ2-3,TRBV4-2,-,CASSQDRAPTDTQYF,TGTGCCAGCAGCCAAGATCGGGCCCCCACAGATACGCAGTATTTT
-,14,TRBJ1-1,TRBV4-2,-,CASSHQTEYTEAFF,TGTGCCAGCAGCCACCAGACAGAGTACACTGAAGCTTTCTTT
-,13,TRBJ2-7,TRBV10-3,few,CAIRGADRYEQYF,TGTGCCATCAGGGGAGCGGACCGCTACGAGCAGTACTTC
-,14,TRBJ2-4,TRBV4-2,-,CASSQDMAKNIQYF,TGTGCCAGCAGCCAAGACATGGCCAAAAACATTCAGTACTTC
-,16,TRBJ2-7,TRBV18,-,CASSPSTQSGGYEQYF,TGTGCCAGCTCACCGTCGACCCAGAGTGGGGGCTACGAGCAGTACTTC
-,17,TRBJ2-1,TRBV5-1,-,CASSPNYGQRSHNEQFF,TGCGCCAGCAGCCCGAATTACGGGCAAAGGTCCCACAATGAGCAGTTCTTC
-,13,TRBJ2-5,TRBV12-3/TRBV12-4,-,CASSMDTGETQYF,TGTGCCAGCAGTATGGACACTGGAGAGACCCAGTACTTC
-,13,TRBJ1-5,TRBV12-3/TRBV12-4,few,CASRRERNQPQHF,TGTGCCAGCAGGAGGGAGCGCAATCAGCCCCAGCATTTT
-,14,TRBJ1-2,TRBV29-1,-,CSVEVPRAGYGYTF,TGCAGCGTTGAAGTCCCCAGGGCGGGCTATGGCTACACCTTC
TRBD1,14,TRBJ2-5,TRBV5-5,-,CASSARQGRETQYF,TGTGCCAGCAGCGCTCGACAGGGAAGAGAGACCCAGTACTTC
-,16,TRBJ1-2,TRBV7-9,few,CASSQVRPDFMDGYTF,TGTGCCAGCAGCCAAGTGCGGCCAGATTTCATGGATGGCTACACCTTC
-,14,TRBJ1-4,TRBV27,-,CASSPSGPGEKLFF,TGTGCCAGCAGCCCGTCAGGGCCCGGCGAAAAACTGTTTTTT